This TCR beta chain was sequenced during a study of T cell changes during pregnancy in multiple sclerosis. CDR3 size: 14 residues. The germline V gene has CDR1 SNHLY and CDR2 FYNNEI. V lost 6 bases to trimming and J lost 1 base, with 12 bases between them. Assay used: immunoSEQ multiplex PCR; TCRdb lists only in-frame clones, some missing. The table includes 90,000 to 120,000 clones, almost 95% detected once. Source: peripheral blood, taken before pregnancy. The chain links TRBV2 to TRBJ1-1, with D possibly matching TRBD1 (6 bases). The TCR originated in a female donor with multiple sclerosis, enrolled in a pregnancy study. CDR3 bases: TGTGCCAGCAGCTACTCCAGGGGGAACACTGAAGCTTTCTTT. Encoded protein: CASSYSRGNTEAFF.